A selection of T cell receptor beta chains follows, all from one sample in a study of blood T cells in healthy people across ages. MiXCR was run by TCRdb on the 5' RACE reads, yielding one entry per CDR3 protein. The sample consists of 710,000 or so distinct CDR3 sequences, 20% to 25% of them appearing once. Sequencing used blood. These TCRs come from a man aged 65 to 79 in good health. Both conserved end residues are part of each CDR3. D genes are given only for firm matches. Clone size, where shown, is once, few, many, or a class for clones that have expanded.

CDR3 length	D gene	clone size	V gene	J gene	CDR3 DNA	CDR3 protein
16	TRBD2	few	TRBV4-2	TRBJ2-1	TGTGCCAGCAGCCAAGATGCCCGCGGGGGTGCAAATGAGCAGTTCTTC	CASSQDARGGANEQFF
16	-	-	TRBV6-1	TRBJ2-7	TGTGCCAGCAGCCCCTTGGACAGAGTCGACCAAGAGACCCTGTACTTC	CASSPLDRVDQETLYF
15	-	-	TRBV14	TRBJ2-4	TGTGCCAGCAGCCAAACTACAGGGTCCAAAAACATTCAGTACTTC	CASSQTTGSKNIQYF
13	-	few	TRBV6-5	TRBJ1-5	TGTGCCAGCAGTCGGGCTAGCAATCAGCCCCAGCATTTT	CASSRASNQPQHF
16	-	-	TRBV9	TRBJ1-1	TGTGCCAGCAGCGTAGGAGGGGGGACCTACGGGAATGCGGCTTTCTTT	CASSVGGGTYGNAAFF
18	TRBD2	-	TRBV20-1	TRBJ2-1	TGCAGTGCTAGAGAGGAAACTAGCGGGAGTGTCGGCTTCTATGAGCAGTTCTTC	CSAREETSGSVGFYEQFF
15	-	-	TRBV5-6	TRBJ2-7	TGTGCCAGCAGCTTGGGGCTACAGGGAGGATACGAGCAGTACTTC	CASSLGLQGGYEQYF
16	TRBD2	-	TRBV12-3/TRBV12-4	TRBJ2-1	TGTGCCAGCAGTCTCCGACTAGCGGGGGGCCACAATGAGCAGTTCTTC	CASSLRLAGGHNEQFF
16	-	-	TRBV12-3/TRBV12-4	TRBJ2-3	TGTGCCAGCAGTACAGGGACCTACACTCACACAGATACGCAGTATTTT	CASSTGTYTHTDTQYF
18	-	-	TRBV7-6	TRBJ1-6	TGTGCCAGCAGCTTCCTCCCGGGTCCCAGCTCCTATAATTCACCCCTCCACTTT	CASSFLPGPSSYNSPLHF
14	-	-	TRBV7-9	TRBJ1-2	TGTGCCAGCAGCTTAGACGGCAGGGCCTATGGCTACACCTTC	CASSLDGRAYGYTF
15	-	-	TRBV20-1	TRBJ2-3	TGCAGTCTTTGGGCGGGCCTTTCTAGCACAGATACGCAGTATTTT	CSLWAGLSSTDTQYF
13	-	-	TRBV7-8	TRBJ2-2	TGTGCCAGCAGCTTAAAACAGACCGGGGAGCTGTTTTTT	CASSLKQTGELFF
14	-	few	TRBV6-2/TRBV6-3	TRBJ1-1	TGTGCCAGCAGAGTGGCAGGTGGGAACACTGAAGCTTTCTTT	CASRVAGGNTEAFF
14	TRBD2	-	TRBV5-1	TRBJ2-5	TGCGCCAGCAGCCAGGGGACTAGCCGAGAGACCCAGTACTTC	CASSQGTSRETQYF
15	-	-	TRBV20-1	TRBJ1-5	TGCAGTGCTAGAGATCCCCAGGCGGGCAATCAGCCCCAGCATTTT	CSARDPQAGNQPQHF
17	-	-	TRBV14	TRBJ1-3	TGTGCCAGCAGCCGCCCGAGGGGGGCCACCTCTGGAAACACCATATATTTT	CASSRPRGATSGNTIYF
14	TRBD2	few	TRBV5-1	TRBJ2-1	TGCGCCAGCAGAGCTAGCGGGCCTTACAATGAGCAGTTCTTC	CASRASGPYNEQFF
15	-	many	TRBV25-1	TRBJ2-1	TGTGCCAGCAGTGAATCGGGGGGCTTTTACAATGAGCAGTTCTTC	CASSESGGFYNEQFF
13	-	many	TRBV9	TRBJ2-7	TGTGCCAGCAGCGTCGACGTGGGAGGCGAGCAGTACTTC	CASSVDVGGEQYF
17	TRBD1	-	TRBV7-6	TRBJ2-6	TGTGCCAGCAGCTTGACAGGGAGATATTCTGGGGCCAACGTCCTGACTTTC	CASSLTGRYSGANVLTF
14	-	-	TRBV29-1	TRBJ2-1	TGCAGCGTTGAAGTAACATCCCTTCGAAATGAGCAGTTCTTC	CSVEVTSLRNEQFF
13	-	-	TRBV29-1	TRBJ1-2	TGCAGCGTTGAAATGGGGATAGGGTATGGCTACACCTTC	CSVEMGIGYGYTF
16	-	few	TRBV4-3	TRBJ2-5	TGCGCCAGCAGCCAATCAGGCCTGCTGCAGTGGGAGACCCAGTACTTC	CASSQSGLLQWETQYF
16	TRBD2	few	TRBV2	TRBJ2-3	TGTGCCAGCAGTAGATTAGCGGGAGGCTCCCAAGAGACCCAGTACTTT	CASSRLAGGSQETQYF
16	-	many	TRBV5-6	TRBJ2-3	TGTGCCAGCAGCTCTGGACAGACTAGCTTCACAGATACGCAGTATTTT	CASSSGQTSFTDTQYF
13	TRBD1	-	TRBV5-1	TRBJ1-2	TGCGCCAGCAGCTTCCTGACAGGGAATGGCTACACCTTC	CASSFLTGNGYTF